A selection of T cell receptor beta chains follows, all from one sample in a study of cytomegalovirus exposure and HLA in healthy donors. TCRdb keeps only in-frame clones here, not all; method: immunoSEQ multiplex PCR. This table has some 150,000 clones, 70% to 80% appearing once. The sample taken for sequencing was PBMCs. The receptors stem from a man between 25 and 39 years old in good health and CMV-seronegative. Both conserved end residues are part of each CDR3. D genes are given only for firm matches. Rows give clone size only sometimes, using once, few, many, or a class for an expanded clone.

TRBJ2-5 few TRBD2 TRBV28 TGTGCCAGCAGGACGGCAGCGGGGGGGGTCGGTAAAGAGGAGACCCAGTACTTC CASRTAAGGVGKEETQYF
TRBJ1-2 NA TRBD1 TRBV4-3 TGCGCCAGCAGCCGAGGGACAGGGGGCCGAGTCTATGGCTACACCTTC CASSRGTGGRVYGYTF
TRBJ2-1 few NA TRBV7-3 TGTGCCAGCAGCTCCGGACTGGGCAATGAGCAGTTCTTC CASSSGLGNEQFF
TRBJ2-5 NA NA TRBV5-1 TGCGCCAGCAGCTTGGCCGGGACTTTTCAAGAGACCCAGTACTTC CASSLAGTFQETQYF
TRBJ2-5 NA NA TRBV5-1 TGCGCCAGCAGCTTGGGAGGGGGAAACCAAGAGACCCAGTACTTC CASSLGGGNQETQYF
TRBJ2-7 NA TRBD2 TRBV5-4 TGTGCCAGCAGCTCCTCGGGGGGGGGCTCCTACGAGCAGTACTTC CASSSSGGGSYEQYF
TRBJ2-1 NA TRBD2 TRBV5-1 TGCGCCAGCAGCTTGTCGCTAGCGGGGGGGAATGAGCAGTTCTTC CASSLSLAGGNEQFF
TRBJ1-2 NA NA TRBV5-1 TGCGCCAGCAGCTTGGCCGGTTCGGGAGGAGTTGGAGGCTACACCTTC CASSLAGSGGVGGYTF
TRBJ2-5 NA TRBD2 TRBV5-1 TGCGCCAGCAGCTTGGGAGCGGGGGACCAAGAGACCCAGTACTTC CASSLGAGDQETQYF
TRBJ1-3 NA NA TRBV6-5 TGTGCCAGTAAAGTGAGTTTCTCTGGAAACACCATATATTTT CASKVSFSGNTIYF
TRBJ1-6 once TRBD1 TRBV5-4 TGTGCCAGCAGCAGGACAGGGTCAAGTTCACCCCTCCACTTT CASSRTGSSSPLHF
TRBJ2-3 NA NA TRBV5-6 TGTGCCAGCAGCTTGGCAGGCCGTAGCACAGATACGCAGTATTTT CASSLAGRSTDTQYF
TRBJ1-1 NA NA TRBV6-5 TGTGCCAGCAGTGACAGAGCCAATGAAGCTTTCTTT CASSDRANEAFF
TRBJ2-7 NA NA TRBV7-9 TGTTCCAGCAACGGCGGTTCCTACGAGCAGTACTTC CSSNGGSYEQYF
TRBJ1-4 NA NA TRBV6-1 TGTGCCAGCAGTGAAGCGTTGAGAATAACTAATGAAAAACTGTTTTTT CASSEALRITNEKLFF
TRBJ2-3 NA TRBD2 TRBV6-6 TGTGCCAGCAGTTACCCCGGGGGGGATACGCAGTATTTT CASSYPGGDTQYF
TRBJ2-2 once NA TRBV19 TGTGCCAGCCAGACAGGCGGGGAGCTGTTTTTT CASQTGGELFF
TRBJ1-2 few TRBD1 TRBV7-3 TGTGCCAGCAGCTCCGGGACAGGCGGCTACACCTTC CASSSGTGGYTF
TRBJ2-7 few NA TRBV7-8 TGTGCCAGCAGCACGACAAGAATAGCCTACGAGCAGTACTTC CASSTTRIAYEQYF
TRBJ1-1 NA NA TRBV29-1 TGCAGCGTTGATAGCACTGAAGCTTTCTTT CSVDSTEAFF
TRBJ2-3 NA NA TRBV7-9 TGTGCCAGCAGCGCCCCCCCGGACAGTGAAAATACGCAGTATTTT CASSAPPDSENTQYF
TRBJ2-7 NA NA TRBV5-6 TGTGCCAGCTACCTCCGGGGGTCCTACGAGCAGTACTTC CASYLRGSYEQYF
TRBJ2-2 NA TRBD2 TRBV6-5 TGTGCCAGCAGTTACGCGGGGGGGACCGGGGAGCTGTTTTTT CASSYAGGTGELFF
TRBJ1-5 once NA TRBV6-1 TGTGCCAGCAGGGAGGAATATAGCAATCAGCCCCAGCATTTT CASREEYSNQPQHF